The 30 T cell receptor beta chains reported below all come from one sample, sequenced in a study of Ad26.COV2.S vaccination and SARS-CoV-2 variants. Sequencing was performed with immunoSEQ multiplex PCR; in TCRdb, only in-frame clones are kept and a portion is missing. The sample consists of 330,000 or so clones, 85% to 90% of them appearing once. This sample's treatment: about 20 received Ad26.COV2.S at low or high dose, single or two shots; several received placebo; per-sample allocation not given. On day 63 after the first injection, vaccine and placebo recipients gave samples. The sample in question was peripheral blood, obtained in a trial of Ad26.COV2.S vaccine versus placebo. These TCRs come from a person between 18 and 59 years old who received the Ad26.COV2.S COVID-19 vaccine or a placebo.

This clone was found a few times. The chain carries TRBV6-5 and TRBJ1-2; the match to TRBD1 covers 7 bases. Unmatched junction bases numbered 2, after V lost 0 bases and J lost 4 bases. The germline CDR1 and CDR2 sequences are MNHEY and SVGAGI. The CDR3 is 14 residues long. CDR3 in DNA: TGTGCCAGCAGTTACTCGGGGGACAGCTATGGCTACACCTTC. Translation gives CASSYSGDSYGYTF.

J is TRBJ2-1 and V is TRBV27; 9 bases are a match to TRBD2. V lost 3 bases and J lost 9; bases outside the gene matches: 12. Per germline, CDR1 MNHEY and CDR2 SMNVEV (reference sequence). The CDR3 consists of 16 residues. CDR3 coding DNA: TGTGCCAGCAGTTTCCGGAAGGTAGCGGGAGCCGGTGAGCAGTTCTTC. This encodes CASSFRKVAGAGEQFF.

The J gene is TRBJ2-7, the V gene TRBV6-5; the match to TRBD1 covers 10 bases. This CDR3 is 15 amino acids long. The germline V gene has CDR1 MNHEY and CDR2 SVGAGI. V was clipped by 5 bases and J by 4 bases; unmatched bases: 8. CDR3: CASSPSPGQGYEQYV. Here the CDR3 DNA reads TGTGCCAGCAGTCCATCGCCGGGACAGGGGTACGAGCAGTACGTC.

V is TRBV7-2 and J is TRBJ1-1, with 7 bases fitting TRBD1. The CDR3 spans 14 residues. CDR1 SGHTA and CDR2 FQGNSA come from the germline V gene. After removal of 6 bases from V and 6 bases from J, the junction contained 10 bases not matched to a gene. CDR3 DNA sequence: TGTGCCAGCAGTCTGGGACAGCCCCCGCCTGAAGCTTTCTTT. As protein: CASSLGQPPPEAFF.

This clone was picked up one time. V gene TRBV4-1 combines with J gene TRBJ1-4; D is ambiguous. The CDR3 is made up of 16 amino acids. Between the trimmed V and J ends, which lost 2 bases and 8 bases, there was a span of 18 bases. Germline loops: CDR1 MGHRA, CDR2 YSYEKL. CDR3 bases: TGCGCCAGCAGCCAATCCAAGGACCGCCGAGGGGAAAAACTGTTTTTT. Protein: CASSQSKDRRGEKLFF.

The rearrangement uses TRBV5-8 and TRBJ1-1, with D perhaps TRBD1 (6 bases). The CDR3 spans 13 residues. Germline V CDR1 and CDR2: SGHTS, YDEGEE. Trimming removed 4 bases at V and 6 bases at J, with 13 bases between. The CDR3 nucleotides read TGTGCCAGCAGCGGGTACAGGGATCCTGAAGCTTTCTTT. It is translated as CASSGYRDPEAFF.

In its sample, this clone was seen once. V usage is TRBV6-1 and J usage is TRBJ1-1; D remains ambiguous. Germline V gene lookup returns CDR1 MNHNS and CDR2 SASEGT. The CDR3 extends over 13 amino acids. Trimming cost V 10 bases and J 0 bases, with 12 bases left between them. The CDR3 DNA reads TGTGCCACTTTTGCTGCGTTGAACACTGAAGCTTTCTTT. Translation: CATFAALNTEAFF.

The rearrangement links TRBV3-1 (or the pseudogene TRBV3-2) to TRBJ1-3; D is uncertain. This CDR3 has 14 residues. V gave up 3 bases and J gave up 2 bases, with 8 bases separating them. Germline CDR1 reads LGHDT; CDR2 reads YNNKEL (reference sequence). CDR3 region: CASSQADTGNTIYF. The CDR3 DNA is TGTGCCAGCAGCCAGGCCGATACTGGAAACACCATATATTTT.

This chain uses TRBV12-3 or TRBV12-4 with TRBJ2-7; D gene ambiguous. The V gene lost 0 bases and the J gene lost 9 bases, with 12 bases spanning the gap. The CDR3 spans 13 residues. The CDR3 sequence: CASSLAEGSPQYF. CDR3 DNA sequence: TGTGCCAGCAGTTTAGCCGAAGGGTCCCCGCAGTACTTC.

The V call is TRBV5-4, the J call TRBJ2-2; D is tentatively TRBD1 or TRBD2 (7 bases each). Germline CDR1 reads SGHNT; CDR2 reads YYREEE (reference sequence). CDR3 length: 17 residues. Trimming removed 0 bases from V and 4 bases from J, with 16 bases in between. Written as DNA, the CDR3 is TGTGCCAGCAGCTTGGAGGGGACAGAGCGGGGCACCGGGGAGCTGTTTTTT. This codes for CASSLEGTERGTGELFF.

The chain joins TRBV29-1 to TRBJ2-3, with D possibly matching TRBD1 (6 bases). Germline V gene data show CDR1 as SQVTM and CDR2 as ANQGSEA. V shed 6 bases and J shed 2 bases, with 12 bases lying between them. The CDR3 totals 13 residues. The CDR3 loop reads CSVQGRVTDTQYF. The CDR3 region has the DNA TGCAGCGTACAGGGTCGTGTCACAGATACGCAGTATTTT.

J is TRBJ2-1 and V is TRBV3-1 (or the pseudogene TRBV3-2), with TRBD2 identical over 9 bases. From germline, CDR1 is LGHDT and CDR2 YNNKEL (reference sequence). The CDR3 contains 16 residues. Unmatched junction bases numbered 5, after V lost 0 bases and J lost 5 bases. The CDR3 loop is CASSQEGTSRNNEQFF. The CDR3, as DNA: TGTGCCAGCAGCCAAGAGGGGACTAGCAGAAACAATGAGCAGTTCTTC.

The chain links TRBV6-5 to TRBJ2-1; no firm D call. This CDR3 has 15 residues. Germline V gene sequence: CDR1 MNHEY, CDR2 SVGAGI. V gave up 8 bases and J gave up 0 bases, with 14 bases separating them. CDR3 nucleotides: TGTGCCAGCCGGATGGCAGCAACCTCCTACAATGAGCAGTTCTTC. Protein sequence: CASRMAATSYNEQFF.

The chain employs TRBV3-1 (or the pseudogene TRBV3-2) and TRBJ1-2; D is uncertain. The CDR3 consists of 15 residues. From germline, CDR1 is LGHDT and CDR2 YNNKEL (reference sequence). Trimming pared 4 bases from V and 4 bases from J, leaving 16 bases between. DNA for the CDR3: TGTGCCAGCAGCCTTCGGGGAAGGCTCCCCTATGGCTACACCTTC. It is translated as CASSLRGRLPYGYTF.

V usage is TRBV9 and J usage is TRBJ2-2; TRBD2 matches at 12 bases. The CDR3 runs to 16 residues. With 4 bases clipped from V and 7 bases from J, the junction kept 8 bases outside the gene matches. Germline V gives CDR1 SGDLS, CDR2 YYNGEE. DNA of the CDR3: TGTGCCAGCAGCTCTCGGACTAGCGGGACTGACGGGGAGCTGTTTTTT. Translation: CASSSRTSGTDGELFF.

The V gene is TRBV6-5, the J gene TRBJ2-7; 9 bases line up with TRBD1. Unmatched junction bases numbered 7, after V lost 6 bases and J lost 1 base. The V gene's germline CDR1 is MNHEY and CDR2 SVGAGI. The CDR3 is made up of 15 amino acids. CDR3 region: CASRDTGTGSYEQYF. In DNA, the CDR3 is TGTGCCAGCAGAGACACCGGGACAGGGTCCTACGAGCAGTACTTC.

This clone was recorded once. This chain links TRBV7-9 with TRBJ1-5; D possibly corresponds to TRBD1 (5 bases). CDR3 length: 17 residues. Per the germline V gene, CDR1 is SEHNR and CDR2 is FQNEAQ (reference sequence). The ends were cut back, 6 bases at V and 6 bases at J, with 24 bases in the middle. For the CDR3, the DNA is TGTGCCAGCAGTCCGGGTGGGGCGACAGACAACTTTCAGCCCCAGCATTTT. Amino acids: CASSPGGATDNFQPQHF.

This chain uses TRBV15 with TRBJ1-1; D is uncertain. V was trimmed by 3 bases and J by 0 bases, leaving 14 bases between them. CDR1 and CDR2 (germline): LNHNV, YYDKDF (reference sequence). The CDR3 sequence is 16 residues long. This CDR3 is CATSRARGRMNTEAFF. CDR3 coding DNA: TGTGCCACCAGCAGGGCTCGAGGACGCATGAACACTGAAGCTTTCTTT. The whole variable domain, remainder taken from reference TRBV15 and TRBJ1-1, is DAMVIQNPRYQVTQFGKPVTLSCSQTLNHNVMYWYQQKSSQAPKLLFHYYDKDFNNEADTPDNFQSRRPNTSFCFLDIRSPGLGDTAMYLCATSRARGRMNTEAFFGQGTRLTVV.

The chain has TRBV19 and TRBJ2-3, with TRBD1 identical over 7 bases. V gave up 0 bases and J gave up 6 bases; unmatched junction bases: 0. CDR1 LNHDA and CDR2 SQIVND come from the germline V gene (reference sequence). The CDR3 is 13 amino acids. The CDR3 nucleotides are TGTGCCAGTAGTATAGAGGACAGGGATACGCAGTATTTT. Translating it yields CASSIEDRDTQYF.

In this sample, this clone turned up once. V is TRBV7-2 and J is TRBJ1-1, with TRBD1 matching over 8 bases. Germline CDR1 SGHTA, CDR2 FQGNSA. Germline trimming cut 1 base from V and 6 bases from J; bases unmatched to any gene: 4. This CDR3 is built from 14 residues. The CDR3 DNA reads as TGTGCCAGCAGCTTAGACAGGGGGGCGGCTGAAGCTTTCTTT. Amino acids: CASSLDRGAAEAFF.

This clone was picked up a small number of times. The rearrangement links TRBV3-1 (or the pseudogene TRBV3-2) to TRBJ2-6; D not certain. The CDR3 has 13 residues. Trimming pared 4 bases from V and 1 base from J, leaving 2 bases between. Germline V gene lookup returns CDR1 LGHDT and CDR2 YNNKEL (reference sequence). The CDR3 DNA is TGTGCCAGCAGCCCTTCTGGGGCCAACGTCCTGACTTTC. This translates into CASSPSGANVLTF.

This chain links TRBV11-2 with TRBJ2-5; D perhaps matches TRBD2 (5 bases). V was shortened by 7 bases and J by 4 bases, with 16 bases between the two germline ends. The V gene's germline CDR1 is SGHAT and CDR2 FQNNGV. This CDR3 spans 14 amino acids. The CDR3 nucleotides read TGTGCCAGCACTGGCGGGTCCCCCAGAGAGACCCAGTACTTC. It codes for CASTGGSPRETQYF.

CDR3 protein: CASSDSSQKYV. CDR3 DNA: TGTGCCAGCAGTGACTCATCACAGAAGTACGTC. This rearrangement joins TRBV6-4 to TRBJ2-7; D uncertain. This CDR3 has 11 residues. CDR1 MRHNA and CDR2 SNTAGT come from the germline V gene. The V end lost 0 bases, the J end lost 11 bases, and 8 bases lay between the germline ends.

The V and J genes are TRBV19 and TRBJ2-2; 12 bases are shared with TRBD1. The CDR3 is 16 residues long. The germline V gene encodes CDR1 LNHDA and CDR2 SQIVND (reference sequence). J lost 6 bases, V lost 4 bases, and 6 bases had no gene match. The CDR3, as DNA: TGTGCCAGTAGTAGGGGGACAGGGGGCTTCGCCGGGGAGCTGTTTTTT. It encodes CASSRGTGGFAGELFF. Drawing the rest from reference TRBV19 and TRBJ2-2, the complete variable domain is DGGITQSPKYLFRKEGQNVTLSCEQNLNHDAMYWYRQDPGQGLRLIYYSQIVNDFQKGDIAEGYSVSREKKESFPLTVTSAQKNPTAFYLCASSRGTGGFAGELFFGEGSRLTVL.

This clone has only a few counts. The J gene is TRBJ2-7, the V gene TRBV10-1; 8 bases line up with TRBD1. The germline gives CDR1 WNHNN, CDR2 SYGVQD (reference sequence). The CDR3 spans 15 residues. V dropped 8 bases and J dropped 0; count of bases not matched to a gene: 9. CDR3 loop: CASVLQGVSSYEQYV. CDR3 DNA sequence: TGCGCCAGCGTCCTACAGGGGGTAAGCTCCTACGAGCAGTACGTC.

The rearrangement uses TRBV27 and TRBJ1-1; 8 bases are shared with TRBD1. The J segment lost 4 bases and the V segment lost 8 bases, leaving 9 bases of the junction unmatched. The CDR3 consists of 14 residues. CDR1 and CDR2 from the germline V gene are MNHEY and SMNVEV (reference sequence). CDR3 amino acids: CASRLLQGGTEAFF. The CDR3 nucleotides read TGTGCCAGCCGCCTCTTACAGGGGGGCACTGAAGCTTTCTTT.

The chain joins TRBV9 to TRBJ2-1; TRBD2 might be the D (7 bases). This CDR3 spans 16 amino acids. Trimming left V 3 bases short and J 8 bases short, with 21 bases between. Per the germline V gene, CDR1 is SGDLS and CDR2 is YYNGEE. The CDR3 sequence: CASSDPVGGGLHEQFF. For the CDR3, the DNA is TGTGCCAGCAGCGACCCAGTGGGGGGGGGCCTTCATGAGCAGTTCTTC.

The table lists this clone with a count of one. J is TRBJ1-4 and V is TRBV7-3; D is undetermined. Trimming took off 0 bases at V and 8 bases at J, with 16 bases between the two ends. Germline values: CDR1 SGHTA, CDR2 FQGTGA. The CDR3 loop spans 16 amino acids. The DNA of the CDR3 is TGTGCCAGCAGCTTAACGAGTGCAGACTTTAGGGAAAAACTGTTTTTT. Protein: CASSLTSADFREKLFF.

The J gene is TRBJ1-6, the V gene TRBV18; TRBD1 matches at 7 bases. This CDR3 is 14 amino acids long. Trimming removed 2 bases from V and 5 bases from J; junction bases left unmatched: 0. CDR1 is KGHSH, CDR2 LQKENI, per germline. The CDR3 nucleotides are TGTGCCAGCTCACCAACAGGGGATAATTCACCCCTCCACTTT. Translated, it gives CASSPTGDNSPLHF.

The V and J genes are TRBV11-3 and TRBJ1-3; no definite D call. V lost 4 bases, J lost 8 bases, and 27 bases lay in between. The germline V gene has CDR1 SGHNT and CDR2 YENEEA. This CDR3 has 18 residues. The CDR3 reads CASSSQDQRWPPGYTIYF. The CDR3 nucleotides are TGTGCCAGCAGCTCCCAAGACCAAAGGTGGCCCCCGGGGTACACCATATATTTT.